A selection of T cell receptor beta chains follows, all from one sample in a study of T cell responses to AZD1222 COVID-19 vaccine. The method was immunoSEQ multiplex PCR; TCRdb's version includes in-frame clones alone and lacks a portion of them. The table has 90,000 to 110,000 clones, around 87% seen once. The sequenced sample was peripheral blood, obtained on day 0 of AZD1222 vaccination. The receptor source for this set is an adult in good health. Both conserved end residues are part of each CDR3. Each record gives: J gene, clone size, CDR3 length, V gene, D gene, CDR3 DNA, CDR3 protein. A D gene is named only where the DNA matches it firmly. Part of the rows lack a size; the others show once, few, many or a class for expanded clones.

J: TRBJ2-7; size: -; length: 11; V: TRBV28; D: -; DNA: TGTGCCAGCAGACTCGGACAAGAGCAGTACTTC; CDR3: CASRLGQEQYF
J: TRBJ2-7; size: -; length: 18; V: TRBV5-1; D: TRBD2; DNA: TGCGCCAGCAGCCGAACGGGACTAGCGGGGGGGCTCGTCCACGAGCAGTACTTC; CDR3: CASSRTGLAGGLVHEQYF
J: TRBJ1-1; size: -; length: 14; V: TRBV7-9; D: TRBD1; DNA: TGTGCCAGCAGCAAGACAGGGAGTAACACTGAAGCTTTCTTT; CDR3: CASSKTGSNTEAFF
J: TRBJ2-3; size: once; length: 16; V: TRBV7-9; D: TRBD2; DNA: TGTGCCAGCAGACCGGCCCGGACTAGCGGGAGCAATACGCAGTATTTT; CDR3: CASRPARTSGSNTQYF
J: TRBJ2-3; size: -; length: 15; V: TRBV14; D: -; DNA: TGTGCCAGCAGCTTAGGGGGGCTGCAAACAGATACGCAGTATTTT; CDR3: CASSLGGLQTDTQYF
J: TRBJ1-1; size: -; length: 13; V: TRBV11-2; D: TRBD1; DNA: TGTGCCAGCAGCATTACAGGGGGTTGGGAAGCTTTCTTT; CDR3: CASSITGGWEAFF
J: TRBJ1-1; size: -; length: 13; V: TRBV19; D: -; DNA: TGTGCCAGTAGTGTCCAACCGAACACTGAAGCTTTCTTT; CDR3: CASSVQPNTEAFF
J: TRBJ2-1; size: -; length: 16; V: TRBV4-3; D: -; DNA: TGCGCCAGCAGCCAAGTAGGGATTACCGCGTCCCGGGAGCAGTTCTTC; CDR3: CASSQVGITASREQFF
J: TRBJ1-3; size: -; length: 15; V: TRBV9; D: -; DNA: TGTGCCAGCAGCGTAGGGACGCTTGCTGGAAACACCATATATTTT; CDR3: CASSVGTLAGNTIYF
J: TRBJ1-1; size: -; length: 16; V: TRBV3-1/TRBV3-2; D: -; DNA: TGTGCCAGCAGCCCGAGTCCGGGGACATTCTTAACTGAAGCTTTCTTT; CDR3: CASSPSPGTFLTEAFF
J: TRBJ1-4; size: -; length: 17; V: TRBV13; D: -; DNA: TGTGCCAGCAGCCGCCGGGGGCGTAGGGGTGGAGGTGAAAAACTGTTTTTT; CDR3: CASSRRGRRGGGEKLFF